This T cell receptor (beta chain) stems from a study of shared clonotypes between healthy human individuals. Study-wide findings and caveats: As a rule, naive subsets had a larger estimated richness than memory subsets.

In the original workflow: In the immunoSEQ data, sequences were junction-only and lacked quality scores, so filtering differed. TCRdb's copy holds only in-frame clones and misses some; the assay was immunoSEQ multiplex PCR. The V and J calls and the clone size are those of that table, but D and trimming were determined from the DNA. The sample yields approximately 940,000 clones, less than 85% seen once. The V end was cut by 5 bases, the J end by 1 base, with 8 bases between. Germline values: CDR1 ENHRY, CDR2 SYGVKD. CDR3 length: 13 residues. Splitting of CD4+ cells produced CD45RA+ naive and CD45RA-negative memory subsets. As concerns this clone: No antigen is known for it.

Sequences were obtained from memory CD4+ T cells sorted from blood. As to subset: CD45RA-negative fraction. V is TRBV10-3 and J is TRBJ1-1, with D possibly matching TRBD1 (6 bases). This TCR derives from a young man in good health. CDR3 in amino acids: CAISPQGNTEAFF. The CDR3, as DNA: TGTGCCATCAGTCCACAGGGGAACACTGAAGCTTTCTTT.